Described below is a single TCR beta chain sequence and its context. Its antigen is not known. Trimming stripped 1 base from V and 10 bases from J, with 16 bases between. The CDR3 contains 14 residues. Germline CDR1 is MDHEN and CDR2 is SYDVKM. On the immunoSEQ platform, TCR beta CDR3s were sequenced at survey depth. Generated by immunoSEQ multiplex PCR, the TCRdb table keeps only in-frame clones and is missing some. Of around 3,000 clones detected, almost 75% appear once; the ten largest clones hold roughly 46%. The data belong to a study of CD8 T cell repertoires and HIV-1 epitope variants. Study overall: T cells were stimulated with Twenty-five Gag and Nef peptides separately.

Study findings and constraints: The TAALDMSHF plasma variant had no responses, unlike KF9 (five clonotypes) and HW9 (one).

Sample: cultured CD8+ T cells derived from PBMCs. This receptor was identified in a male donor with HIV. The V gene is TRBV28, the J gene TRBJ2-5, with D tentatively TRBD1 or TRBD2 (5 bases each). This CDR3 is CASSLSGASWGQYF. The DNA of the CDR3 is TGTGCCAGCAGTTTATCCGGGGCCTCATGGGGCCAGTACTTC.